This T cell receptor (beta chain) was documented in a study of prognosis after radiotherapy for stage I lung cancer. Study information: Enrolled patients had stage I non-small cell lung cancer and entered the cohort between April 2018 and 2019. The study delivered radiotherapy as SBRT in 3 to 5 fractions, with a biologically effective dose of at least 100 Gy.

Germline CDR1 LGHDT, CDR2 YNNKEL (reference sequence). V lost 6 bases to trimming and J lost 5 bases; unmatched junction nucleotides: 9. The CDR3 is 15 amino acids. By two-round multiplex PCR, the TCR beta CDR3 was amplified from genomic DNA. Gene-specific TRBV and TRBJ primers were used in PCR round one. TCRdb re-called the multiplex PCR reads through MiXCR, storing one row per CDR3 protein. The sample shows around 63,000 distinct CDR3 sequences, more than 20% of them seen only once. This clonotype was counted many times. The chain recombines TRBV3-1 with TRBJ2-7; 11 positions match TRBD1. Specimen: PBMCs, collected before or after stereotactic body radiation therapy (not recorded which). This TCR came from a donor over 45 with non-small cell lung cancer. Written as DNA, the CDR3 is TGTGCCAGCAGAACATCGGGACAGGGGGTAAACGAGCAGTACTTC. It codes for CASRTSGQGVNEQYF.